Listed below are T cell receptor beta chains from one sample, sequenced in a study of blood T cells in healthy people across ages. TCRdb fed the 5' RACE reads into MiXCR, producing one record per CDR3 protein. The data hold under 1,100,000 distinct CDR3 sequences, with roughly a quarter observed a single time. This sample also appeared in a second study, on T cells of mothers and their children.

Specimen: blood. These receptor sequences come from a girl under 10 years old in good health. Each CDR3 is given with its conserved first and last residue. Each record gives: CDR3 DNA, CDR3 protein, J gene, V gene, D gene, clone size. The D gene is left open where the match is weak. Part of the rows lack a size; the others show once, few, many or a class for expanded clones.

TGTGCCACCAGTGAGACCGGGACAGGGGCACGGGAGACCCAGTACTTC | CATSETGTGARETQYF | TRBJ2-5 | TRBV24-1 | TRBD1 | few
TGTGCCATCAGTGAATCAGGGATCGCCGATGGCTACACCTTC | CAISESGIADGYTF | TRBJ1-2 | TRBV10-3 | NA | NA
TGCAGTGCTTTTCGCGGGACAAGCTCCTACAATGAGCAGCTCTTC | CSAFRGTSSYNEQLF | TRBJ2-1 | TRBV20-1 | NA | few
TGTGCCAGCGCTCGGGACAGCCTCTACGAGCAGTACTTC | CASARDSLYEQYF | TRBJ2-7 | TRBV28 | TRBD1 | NA
TGTGCCAGCAGCCAACTGGTACAGGGGGTACGCTACGAGCAGTACTTC | CASSQLVQGVRYEQYF | TRBJ2-7 | TRBV7-9 | TRBD1 | NA
TGTGCCAGCAGCGCGTCCCGGGACAGTCAGTGGACAGATACGCAGTATTTT | CASSASRDSQWTDTQYF | TRBJ2-3 | TRBV11-2 | TRBD1 | few
TGCAGTGCTAGGAGTATCGATAAAGAGACCCAGTACTTC | CSARSIDKETQYF | TRBJ2-5 | TRBV20-1 | NA | NA
TGTGCCAGCAGTTATGGCGGGGGGCCCGGCAATGAGCAGTTCTTC | CASSYGGGPGNEQFF | TRBJ2-1 | TRBV6-5 | TRBD2 | few
TGCGCCAGCAGCTTGTTCCAGGGGGCTATCTACGAGCAGTACTTC | CASSLFQGAIYEQYF | TRBJ2-7 | TRBV5-1 | TRBD1 | few
TGCGCCAGCAGCCCTGGGACAACGTATGGCTACACCTTC | CASSPGTTYGYTF | TRBJ1-2 | TRBV5-1 | NA | NA
TGCGCCAGCAGTTCGACTGCCCGAGGGGAGACCCAGTACTTC | CASSSTARGETQYF | TRBJ2-5 | TRBV5-1 | NA | few
TGTGCCAGTAGTATAGTGGGAGAGAACTATGGCTACACCTTC | CASSIVGENYGYTF | TRBJ1-2 | TRBV19 | NA | NA
TGTGCCATCAGCCGCGACAGAAACACTGAAGCTTTCTTT | CAISRDRNTEAFF | TRBJ1-1 | TRBV10-3 | NA | NA
TGTGCTAGTGGTTCCCTCGCAGGGGCCAAAAACATTCAGTACTTC | CASGSLAGAKNIQYF | TRBJ2-4 | TRBV12-5 | NA | NA
TGCGCCAGCAGCCCTGAAGGCTTTGGCTACGAGCAGTACTTC | CASSPEGFGYEQYF | TRBJ2-7 | TRBV5-1 | NA | NA
TGCAGCGTTGTTAACGGCTACACCGGGGAGCTGTTTTTT | CSVVNGYTGELFF | TRBJ2-2 | TRBV29-1 | NA | few
TGCAGTGCAAGCGGACTAGCGGGGCCCCCCTACGAGCAGTACTTC | CSASGLAGPPYEQYF | TRBJ2-7 | TRBV20-1 | TRBD2 | NA
TGTGCCACCAGCAGAGATGCAGTGAACACTGAAGCTTTCTTT | CATSRDAVNTEAFF | TRBJ1-1 | TRBV15 | NA | few
TGTGCCAGCAGAGTCGTAGGGGCCGGGAATGAGCAGTTCTTC | CASRVVGAGNEQFF | TRBJ2-1 | TRBV6-2/TRBV6-3 | NA | few
TGTGCCAGCACCCTACAGGCAGCTTGGGACACTGAAGCTTTCTTT | CASTLQAAWDTEAFF | TRBJ1-1 | TRBV6-2/TRBV6-3 | NA | NA
TGTGCCAGCAGCCCTAGTCAGGGCAGACCCTACGAGCAGTACTTC | CASSPSQGRPYEQYF | TRBJ2-7 | TRBV11-3 | NA | NA
TGTGCCATCACAAATGGGACAGCCACAGATACGCAGTATTTT | CAITNGTATDTQYF | TRBJ2-3 | TRBV10-3 | TRBD1 | few
TGTGCCAGCGGCTACGGGACAGGGGGGTTCTACGAGCAGTACTTC | CASGYGTGGFYEQYF | TRBJ2-7 | TRBV13 | TRBD1 | NA
TGCGCCAGCAGCTTGATCTCAGGGCCCAGCTCTGGGGCCAACGTCCTGACTTTC | CASSLISGPSSGANVLTF | TRBJ2-6 | TRBV5-1 | NA | NA
TGTGCCAGCAGTTTATTGCGGGGCGGCGAGCAGTACTTC | CASSLLRGGEQYF | TRBJ2-7 | TRBV12-3/TRBV12-4 | NA | NA